This is a list of T cell receptor beta chains from one sample in a study of blood T cell repertoires in COVID-19. Sequencing used immunoSEQ multiplex PCR; TCRdb keeps in-frame clones, though not all of them. The sample carries about 220,000 clones, less than 85% recorded once. Sequencing was carried out using peripheral blood. The origin of the receptors is a woman older than 75 with acute or convalescent COVID-19. The conserved cysteine and the conserved F or W are not part of the CDR3 here. A D gene is named only where the DNA matches it firmly.

V gene	D gene	J gene	CDR3 protein
TRBV6-5	-	TRBJ1-1	ASRTGGVTEAF
TRBV2	TRBD2	TRBJ2-7	ASRRQGLAGYEQY
TRBV7-6	TRBD1	TRBJ1-1	ASSVRRDRGTEAF
TRBV19	TRBD1	TRBJ2-5	ASSRNRGGETQY
TRBV27	TRBD1	TRBJ2-5	ASSLFITGAWETQY
TRBV6-4	TRBD2	TRBJ2-7	ASSARLAGGSSYEQY
TRBV27	-	TRBJ1-5	ASSRFGSNQPQH
TRBV28	-	TRBJ1-1	AIKGLTEAF
TRBV7-3	TRBD1	TRBJ1-5	ASSPTGQASDSNQPQH
TRBV5-5	TRBD1	TRBJ2-2	ASSFGQGTGELF
TRBV7-2	TRBD2	TRBJ2-2	ASRGGGFTTAELF
TRBV6-2/TRBV6-3	-	TRBJ1-3	ASSSTGRDLD
TRBV20-1	-	TRBJ1-4	SATTRRVQF
TRBV6-5	-	TRBJ2-7	ASSPGGLGEQY
TRBV2	TRBD2	TRBJ2-3	ASSDLAADTDTQY
TRBV5-1	-	TRBJ1-3	ASSLGGQSGNTIY
TRBV11-3	TRBD1	TRBJ1-2	ASSSGQGVYGYT
TRBV24-1	-	TRBJ1-5	ATSDLWGPDQPQH
TRBV9	TRBD2	TRBJ2-2	ASTTLGTTNTGELF
TRBV19	TRBD1	TRBJ1-5	ASSIGPRDRWNQPQH
TRBV20-1	TRBD1	TRBJ2-7	SAGQGGEQY
TRBV29-1	-	TRBJ1-2	SADTSANYGYT
TRBV3-1/TRBV3-2	TRBD2	TRBJ2-1	ASSQDPTSGGPADEQF